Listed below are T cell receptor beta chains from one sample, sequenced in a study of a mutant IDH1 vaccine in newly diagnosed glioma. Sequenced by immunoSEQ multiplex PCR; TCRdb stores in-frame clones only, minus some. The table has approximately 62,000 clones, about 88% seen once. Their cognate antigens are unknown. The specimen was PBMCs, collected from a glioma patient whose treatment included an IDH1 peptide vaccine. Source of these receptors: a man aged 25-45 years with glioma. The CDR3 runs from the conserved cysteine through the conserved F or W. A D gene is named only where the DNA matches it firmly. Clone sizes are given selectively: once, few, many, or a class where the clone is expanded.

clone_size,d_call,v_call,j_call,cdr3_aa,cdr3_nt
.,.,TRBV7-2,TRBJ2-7,CASSLGGRPYEQYF,TGTGCCAGCAGCTTAGGGGGCAGACCCTACGAGCAGTACTTC
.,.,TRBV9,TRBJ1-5,CASSAYSNQPQHF,TGTGCCAGCAGCGCTTACAGCAATCAGCCCCAGCATTTT
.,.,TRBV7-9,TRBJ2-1,CASSLLNLNEQFF,TGTGCCAGCAGCCTCCTCAACCTCAATGAGCAGTTCTTC
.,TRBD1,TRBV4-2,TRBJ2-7,CASSPWTGGSYEQYF,TGTGCCAGCAGCCCATGGACAGGGGGATCCTACGAGCAGTACTTC
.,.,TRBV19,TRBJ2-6,CASSIGRRSGANVLTF,TGTGCCAGTAGTATCGGACGCCGATCTGGGGCCAACGTCCTGACTTTC
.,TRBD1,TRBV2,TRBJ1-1,CASSDRTGATEAFF,TGTGCCAGCAGTGACCGAACAGGGGCCACTGAAGCTTTCTTT
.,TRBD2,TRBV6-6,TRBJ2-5,CASSYVAGYRETQYF,TGTGCCAGCAGTTACGTAGCGGGGTACCGTGAGACCCAGTACTTC
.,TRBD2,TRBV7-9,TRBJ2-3,CASSLGRGGTDTQYF,TGTGCCAGCAGCTTAGGTCGGGGGGGGACAGATACGCAGTATTTT
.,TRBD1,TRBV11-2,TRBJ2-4,CASSPRQGTKNIQYF,TGTGCCAGCAGCCCCAGACAGGGTACCAAAAACATTCAGTACTTC
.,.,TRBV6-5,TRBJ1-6,CASSYGGAGSPLHF,TGTGCCAGCAGTTACGGGGGGGCAGGGTCACCCCTCCACTTT
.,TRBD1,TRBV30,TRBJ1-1,CAWSAMTGARTEAFF,TGTGCCTGGAGTGCGATGACAGGGGCGAGAACTGAAGCTTTCTTT
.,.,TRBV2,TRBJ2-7,CASSPFGLNSYEQYF,TGTGCCAGCAGTCCGTTTGGTTTAAACTCCTACGAGCAGTACTTC
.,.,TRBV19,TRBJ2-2,CASRNTGSSGELFF,TGTGCCAGTCGTAACACAGGGTCCTCCGGGGAGCTGTTTTTT
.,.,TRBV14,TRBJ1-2,CASSPRRSGGNYGYTF,TGTGCCAGCAGCCCCCGACGGTCAGGAGGGAACTATGGCTACACCTTC
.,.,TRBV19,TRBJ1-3,CASTENSGNTIYF,TGTGCCAGTACGGAAAACTCTGGAAACACCATATATTTT
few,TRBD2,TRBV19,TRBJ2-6,CASSIGGRLASWLIRGANVLTF,TGTGCCAGTAGTATAGGCGGGCGACTAGCGAGCTGGCTTATTCGTGGGGCCAACGTCCTGACTTTC
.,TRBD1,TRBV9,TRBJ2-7,CASSVAGTGTYEQYF,TGTGCCAGCAGCGTAGCAGGGACAGGTACCTACGAGCAGTACTTC
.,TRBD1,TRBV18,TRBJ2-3,CASSPLPDRVPDTQYF,TGTGCCAGCTCACCACTCCCGGACAGGGTCCCAGATACGCAGTATTTT
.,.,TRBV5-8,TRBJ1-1,CASSLGEGKGAFF,TGTGCCAGCAGCTTGGGGGAGGGGAAAGGAGCTTTCTTT
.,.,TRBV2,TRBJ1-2,CANRTEFNYGYTF,TGTGCCAACCGGACAGAGTTTAACTATGGCTACACCTTC
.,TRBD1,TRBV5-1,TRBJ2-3,CASSLGDRYDTQYF,TGCGCCAGCAGCTTGGGGGACAGATATGATACGCAGTATTTT
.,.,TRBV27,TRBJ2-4,CASSFLGELAKNIQYF,TGTGCCAGCAGTTTCCTGGGGGAGCTAGCCAAAAACATTCAGTACTTC
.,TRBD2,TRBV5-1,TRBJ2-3,CASSLVLAGGTDTQYF,TGCGCCAGCAGCTTGGTACTAGCGGGGGGCACAGATACGCAGTATTTT
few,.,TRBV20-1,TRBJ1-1,CSAGGNSGTFF,TGCAGTGCAGGAGGAAATTCAGGTACTTTCTTT
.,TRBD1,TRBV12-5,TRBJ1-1,CASGLVLADRGLDTEAFF,TGTGCTAGTGGTTTGGTCCTCGCAGACAGGGGATTAGACACTGAAGCTTTCTTT
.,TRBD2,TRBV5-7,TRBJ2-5,CASPAGRGLETQYF,TGTGCCAGCCCCGCGGGGAGGGGCTTGGAGACCCAGTACTTC
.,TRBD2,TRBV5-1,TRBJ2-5,CASSLAAGGIETQYF,TGCGCCAGCAGCTTGGCCGCCGGGGGGATAGAGACCCAGTACTTC
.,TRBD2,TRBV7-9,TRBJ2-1,CASGTSEKYNEQFF,TGTGCCAGCGGGACTAGCGAAAAATACAATGAGCAGTTCTTC
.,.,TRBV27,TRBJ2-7,CASSLSNGYSYEQYF,TGTGCCAGCAGTTTATCGAACGGTTACTCCTACGAGCAGTACTTC
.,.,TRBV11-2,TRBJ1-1,CASSWGPPTEAFF,TGTGCCAGCAGCTGGGGACCCCCGACTGAAGCTTTCTTT
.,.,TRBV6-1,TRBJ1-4,CASSEASASGKLFF,TGTGCCAGCAGTGAAGCGTCGGCCTCCGGAAAACTGTTTTTT
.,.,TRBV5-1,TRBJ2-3,CASSLGAVPPFVYTQYF,TGCGCCAGCAGCTTGGGGGCAGTCCCCCCCTTTGTTTATACGCAGTATTTT
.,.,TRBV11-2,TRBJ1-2,CASSLGSSLPQNRYTF,TGTGCCAGCAGCTTGGGGTCTTCTCTCCCCCAGAATCGCTACACCTTC
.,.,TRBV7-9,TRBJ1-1,CASSPLDRNTEAFF,TGTGCCAGCAGCCCCCTGGACAGGAACACTGAAGCTTTCTTT
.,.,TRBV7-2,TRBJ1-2,CASSLAAGLNYGYTF,TGTGCCAGCAGCTTAGCGGCAGGGTTGAACTATGGCTACACCTTC
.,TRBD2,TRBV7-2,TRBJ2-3,CASSPRLAGATDTQYF,TGTGCCAGCAGCCCTAGACTAGCGGGGGCCACAGATACGCAGTATTTT
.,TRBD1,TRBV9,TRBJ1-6,CASRETGGNSPLHF,TGTGCCAGCAGAGAGACAGGGGGTAATTCACCCCTCCACTTT
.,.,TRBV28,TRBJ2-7,CASRDPGPYEQYF,TGTGCCAGCAGGGACCCTGGTCCATACGAGCAGTACTTC
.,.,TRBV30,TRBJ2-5,CAWSVSRGLRETQYF,TGTGCCTGGAGTGTAAGCCGGGGGTTGCGTGAGACCCAGTACTTC
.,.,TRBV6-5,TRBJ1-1,CASRIRGDTEAFF,TGTGCCAGCAGAATCAGGGGCGACACTGAAGCTTTCTTT
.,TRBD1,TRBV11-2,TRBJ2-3,CAGGTGRTDTQYF,TGTGCCGGCGGGACAGGGCGCACAGATACGCAGTATTTT
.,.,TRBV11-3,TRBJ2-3,CASSSGAVPTDTQYF,TGTGCCAGCAGCTCCGGGGCAGTTCCCACAGATACGCAGTATTTT
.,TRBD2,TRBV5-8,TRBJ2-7,CASSTPTSGGAYEQYF,TGTGCCAGCAGCACCCCCACTAGCGGGGGGGCCTACGAGCAGTACTTC
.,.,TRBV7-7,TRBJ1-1,CASSLVPRVMNTEAFF,TGTGCCAGCAGCTTAGTCCCCAGGGTGATGAACACTGAAGCTTTCTTT
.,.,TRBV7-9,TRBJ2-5,CASSLVGDAQETQYF,TGTGCCAGCAGCTTAGTTGGAGATGCACAAGAGACCCAGTACTTC
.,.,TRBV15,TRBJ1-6,CATSPPPSHRSFSPLHF,TGTGCCACCAGCCCCCCTCCGAGCCACAGGTCATTCTCACCCCTCCACTTT
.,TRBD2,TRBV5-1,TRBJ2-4,CASSWGGLETKNIQYF,TGCGCCAGCAGCTGGGGGGGACTAGAAACCAAAAACATTCAGTACTTC
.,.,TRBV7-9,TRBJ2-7,CASSFPAQTYEQYF,TGTGCCAGCAGCTTCCCGGCGCAAACCTACGAGCAGTACTTC
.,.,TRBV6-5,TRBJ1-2,CASKGQNYGYTF,TGTGCCAGCAAGGGTCAGAACTATGGCTACACCTTC
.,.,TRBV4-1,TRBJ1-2,CASSQTRTVAYGYTF,TGCGCCAGCAGCCAAACACGGACAGTGGCCTACGGCTACACCTTC
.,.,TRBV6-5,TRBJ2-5,CASSYGGRSQETQYF,TGTGCCAGCAGTTACGGGGGGAGATCACAAGAGACCCAGTACTTC
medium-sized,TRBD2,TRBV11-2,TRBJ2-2,CASSLGTSGANTGELFF,TGTGCCAGCAGCTTAGGGACTAGCGGGGCGAACACCGGGGAGCTGTTTTTT
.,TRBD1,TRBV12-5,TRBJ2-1,CASGLSHGTGSYNEQFF,TGTGCTAGTGGTTTGTCGCATGGGACAGGGTCCTACAATGAGCAGTTCTTC
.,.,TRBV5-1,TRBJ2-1,CASSLAKLNLAGRLDNEQFF,TGCGCCAGCAGCTTGGCCAAGCTCAATTTGGCGGGACGGTTAGACAATGAGCAGTTCTTC